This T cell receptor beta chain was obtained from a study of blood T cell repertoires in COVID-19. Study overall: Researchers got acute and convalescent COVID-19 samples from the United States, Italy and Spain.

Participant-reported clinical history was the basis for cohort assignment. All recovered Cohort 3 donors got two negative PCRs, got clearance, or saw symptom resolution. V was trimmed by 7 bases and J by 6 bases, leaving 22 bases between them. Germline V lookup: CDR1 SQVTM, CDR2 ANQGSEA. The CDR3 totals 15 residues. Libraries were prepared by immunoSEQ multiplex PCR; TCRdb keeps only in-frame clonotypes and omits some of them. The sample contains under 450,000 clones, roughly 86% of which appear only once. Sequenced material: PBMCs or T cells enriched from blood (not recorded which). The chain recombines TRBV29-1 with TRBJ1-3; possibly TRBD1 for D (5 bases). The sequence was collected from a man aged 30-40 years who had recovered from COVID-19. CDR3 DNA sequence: TGCAGCGCTCTGTTGCCGGGGGACGGGGAAAACACCATATATTTT. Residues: CSALLPGDGENTIYF.